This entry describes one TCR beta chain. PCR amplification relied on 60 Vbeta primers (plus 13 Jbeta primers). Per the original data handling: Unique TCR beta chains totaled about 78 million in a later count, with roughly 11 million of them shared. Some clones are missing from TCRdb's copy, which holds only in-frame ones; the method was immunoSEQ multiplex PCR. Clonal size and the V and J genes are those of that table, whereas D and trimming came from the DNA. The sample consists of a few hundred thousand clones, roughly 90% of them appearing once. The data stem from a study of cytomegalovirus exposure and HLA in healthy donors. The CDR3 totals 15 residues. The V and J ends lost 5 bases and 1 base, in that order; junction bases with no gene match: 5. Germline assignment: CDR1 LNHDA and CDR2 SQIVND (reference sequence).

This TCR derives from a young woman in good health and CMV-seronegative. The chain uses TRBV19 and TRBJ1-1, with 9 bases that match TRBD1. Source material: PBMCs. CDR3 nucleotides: TGTGCCAGTAGTGTTTTGGACAGGGGGAACACTGAAGCTTTCTTT. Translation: CASSVLDRGNTEAFF.